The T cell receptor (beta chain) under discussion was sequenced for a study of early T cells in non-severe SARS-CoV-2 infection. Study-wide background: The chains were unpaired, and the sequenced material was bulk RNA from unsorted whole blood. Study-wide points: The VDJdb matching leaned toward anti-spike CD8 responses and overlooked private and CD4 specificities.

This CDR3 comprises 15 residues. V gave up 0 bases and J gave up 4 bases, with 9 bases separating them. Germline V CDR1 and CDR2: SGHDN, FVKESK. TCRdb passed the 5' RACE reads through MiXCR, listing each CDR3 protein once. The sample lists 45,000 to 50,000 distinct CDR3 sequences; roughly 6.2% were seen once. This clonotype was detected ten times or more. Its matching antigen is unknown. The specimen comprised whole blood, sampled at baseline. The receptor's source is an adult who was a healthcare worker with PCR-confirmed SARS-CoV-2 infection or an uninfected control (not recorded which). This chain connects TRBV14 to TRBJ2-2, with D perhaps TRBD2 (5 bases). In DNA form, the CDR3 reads TGTGCCAGCAGCCAAGAACTAGTAACCACCGGGGAGCTGTTTTTT. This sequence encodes CASSQELVTTGELFF.